The 12 T cell receptor beta chains given below trace back to one sample, sequenced in a study of identical twins. Via MiXCR, TCRdb re-called the 5' RACE reads, giving one row per CDR3 protein. The repertoire includes under 900,000 distinct CDR3 sequences, 9% to 15% of them detected once, and under 2% sits in the top ten. The same sample was also used in a study of yellow fever vaccine responses in identical twins.

Sequencing was performed on PBMCs. Receptor source: a woman between 18 and 29 years old in good health.

The chain's CDR3 is CASSSELAGIDTQYF. The CDR3 nucleotides are TGCGCCAGCAGCTCGGAACTAGCGGGAATAGATACGCAGTATTTT. J is TRBJ2-3 and V is TRBV5-1; 10 nucleotides match TRBD2. The germline V gene encodes CDR1 SGHRS and CDR2 YFSETQ. V lost 3 bases and J lost 5; bases outside the gene matches: 6. The CDR3 extends over 15 amino acids.

This chain connects TRBV13 to TRBJ2-2, with TRBD2 matching 10 bases. Looked up from germline, CDR1 is PRHDT and CDR2 is FYEKMQ (reference sequence). The CDR3 totals 17 residues. V lost 4 bases, J lost 1 base, and 6 bases stayed unmatched. CDR3 loop: CASSSQSGRVNTGELFF. The CDR3, as DNA: TGTGCCAGCAGCTCACAAAGCGGGAGGGTGAACACCGGGGAGCTGTTTTTT.

Many counts were recorded for this clonotype. The chain joins TRBV6-2 or TRBV6-3 to TRBJ2-1; D is unresolved. CDR1 and CDR2 (germline): MNHEY, SVGEGT. The germline V and J ends were trimmed by 1 base and 4 bases, with 8 bases remaining between them. This CDR3 region has 14 residues. The CDR3: CASSYFNGYNEQFF. The CDR3 DNA reads as TGTGCCAGCAGTTACTTTAACGGTTACAATGAGCAGTTCTTC.

In this sample, this clonotype turned up a few times. V and J are TRBV20-1 and TRBJ2-7; 11 positions match TRBD2. Germline V gene data show CDR1 as DFQATT and CDR2 as SNEGSKA (reference sequence). J gave up 0 bases and V 3 bases, and 4 bases lay outside the gene matches. CDR3 size: 15 residues. CDR3 residues: CSASQGTSGSYEQYF. The CDR3 DNA is TGCAGTGCTAGTCAAGGGACTAGCGGCTCCTACGAGCAGTACTTC.

This chain joins TRBV9 and TRBJ1-6; D remains ambiguous. Trimming left V 3 bases short and J 6 bases short, with 13 bases between. Per the germline V gene, CDR1 is SGDLS and CDR2 is YYNGEE. The CDR3 runs to 15 residues. The CDR3 DNA sequence: TGTGCCAGCAGCGAGCGGCCCCTCGCTAATTCACCCCTCCACTTT. Amino acid sequence: CASSERPLANSPLHF.

In its sample, this clonotype was seen many times. The chain uses TRBV28 and TRBJ2-3, with 7 bases lining up with TRBD2. V trimming: 2 bases; J trimming: 4 bases; junction bases outside the gene matches: 6. This CDR3 spans 15 amino acids. Germline CDR1 MDHEN, CDR2 SYDVKM. CDR3 sequence: CASSLIGEGPDTQYF. CDR3 nucleotide sequence: TGTGCCAGCAGTTTAATCGGGGAGGGCCCAGATACGCAGTATTTT.

The chain links TRBV12-3 or TRBV12-4 to TRBJ2-1; the match to TRBD2 covers 8 bases. V shed 5 bases and J 7 bases; nucleotides not matched to a gene: 22. This CDR3 contains 19 residues. The chain's CDR3 is CASSIGVAGSGVGKNEQFF. CDR3 coding DNA: TGTGCCAGCAGTATCGGGGTAGCGGGATCTGGGGTGGGTAAAAATGAGCAGTTCTTC.

This clonotype has a count of ten or more. A read error may account for a junction end that differs from germline. The chain is built from TRBV12-3 or TRBV12-4 and TRBJ2-2, with D uncertain. The CDR3 length is 12 residues. In nucleotides, the CDR3 is TGCGCCAGCAGTTTCAACACCGGGGAGCTGTTTTTT. Translation gives CASSFNTGELFF.

This clonotype was counted ten times or more. The germline gene is not matched at one end of the junction; a read error may be the cause. The chain has TRBV4-1 and TRBJ2-7; 9 bases map to TRBD1. From germline, CDR1 is MGHRA and CDR2 YSYEKL. This CDR3 comprises 14 residues. The CDR3 spells CASSQDERGTGIPF. CDR3 nucleotides: TGCGCCAGCAGCCAAGATGAGCGCGGGACAGGGATCCCCTTC.

The chain is built from TRBV7-9 and TRBJ2-3, with D perhaps TRBD1 (5 bases). Trimming took off 5 bases at V and 1 base at J, with 10 bases between the two ends. Germline values: CDR1 SEHNR, CDR2 FQNEAQ (reference sequence). The length of the CDR3 is 14 residues. CDR3 amino acids: CASSPRVGTDTQYF. Written as DNA, the CDR3 is TGTGCCAGCAGCCCCAGGGTGGGCACAGATACGCAGTATTTT.

In this sample, this clonotype turned up a few times. The CDR3 spells CASSRGWQPQHF. The CDR3, as DNA: TGTGCCAGCAGTCGCGGATGGCAGCCCCAGCATTTT. The chain recombines TRBV25-1 with TRBJ1-5; D unclear. V was trimmed by 5 bases and J by 7 bases, leaving 9 bases between them. Germline V lookup: CDR1 MGHDK, CDR2 SYGVNS. The CDR3 contains 12 residues.

This clonotype was counted a few times. The V call is TRBV5-1, the J call TRBJ2-1; 11 bases line up with TRBD2. The CDR3 runs 15 residues. The V gene's germline CDR1 is SGHRS and CDR2 YFSETQ. V was pared by 4 bases and J by 7 bases, with 7 bases of the junction left unmatched. CDR3 region: CASSITSGSWNEQFF. CDR3 nucleotides: TGCGCCAGCAGCATCACTAGCGGGAGCTGGAATGAGCAGTTCTTC.